A selection of T cell receptor beta chains follows, all from one sample in a study of blood T cell repertoires in COVID-19. Generated by immunoSEQ multiplex PCR, the TCRdb table keeps only in-frame clones and is missing some. This sample yields about 140,000 clones, of which roughly four fifths are seen a single time; roughly 4% belongs to the top ten. The material sequenced was peripheral blood. These receptor sequences come from a woman of 80 years or more with acute or convalescent COVID-19. Both conserved end residues are part of each CDR3. Fields, in order: V gene, D gene, J gene, clone size, CDR3 DNA, CDR3 protein. The D gene is left open where the match is weak. A row's size may be missing; if present it is once, few, many or a size class.

v_gene: TRBV6-4; d_gene: TRBD1; j_gene: TRBJ1-2; abundance: .; CDR3nt: TGTGCCAGCAGTGACTCGGCGGGACAGGGGTTCGGCTACACCTTC; CDR3aa: CASSDSAGQGFGYTF
v_gene: TRBV19; d_gene: .; j_gene: TRBJ2-1; abundance: .; CDR3nt: TGTGCCAGTACCCTGGAGGAGATTGCCCCCCGGAGCAATGAGCAGTTCTTC; CDR3aa: CASTLEEIAPRSNEQFF
v_gene: TRBV5-1; d_gene: .; j_gene: TRBJ1-3; abundance: .; CDR3nt: TGCGCCAGCAACTCTATCTCTGGAAACACCATATATTTT; CDR3aa: CASNSISGNTIYF
v_gene: TRBV13; d_gene: .; j_gene: TRBJ2-7; abundance: .; CDR3nt: TGTGCCAGCAGCTTTTCAGGGGTCGGTGTCTACGAGCAGTACTTC; CDR3aa: CASSFSGVGVYEQYF
v_gene: TRBV6-6; d_gene: .; j_gene: TRBJ2-2; abundance: few; CDR3nt: TGTGCCAGCAGTTATAACAGCGGCGGCACCGGGGAGCTGTTTTTT; CDR3aa: CASSYNSGGTGELFF
v_gene: TRBV7-7; d_gene: .; j_gene: TRBJ2-1; abundance: .; CDR3nt: TGTGCCAGCAGCTTAGCGTGGGCGACGGAGCAGTTCTTC; CDR3aa: CASSLAWATEQFF
v_gene: TRBV5-1; d_gene: TRBD2; j_gene: TRBJ2-1; abundance: .; CDR3nt: TGCGCCAGCAGCGCGAAACTAGCGGGAGGCCTTTACAATGAGCAGTTCTTC; CDR3aa: CASSAKLAGGLYNEQFF
v_gene: TRBV18; d_gene: TRBD1; j_gene: TRBJ2-1; abundance: .; CDR3nt: TGTGCCAGCTCACCCCCGGGACAGTACAATGAGCAGTTCTTC; CDR3aa: CASSPPGQYNEQFF
v_gene: TRBV14; d_gene: .; j_gene: TRBJ2-4; abundance: .; CDR3nt: TGTGCCAGCAGCCCGGGGACACCCATAGCCAAAAACATTCAGTACTTC; CDR3aa: CASSPGTPIAKNIQYF
v_gene: TRBV4-1; d_gene: TRBD1; j_gene: TRBJ2-3; abundance: .; CDR3nt: TGCGCCAGCAGCCAAGCCCGACAGGGGCCCAGAGATACGCAGTATTTT; CDR3aa: CASSQARQGPRDTQYF
v_gene: TRBV18; d_gene: TRBD1; j_gene: TRBJ2-3; abundance: once; CDR3nt: TGTGCCAGCTCGAACCGGGACAGGGGCACAGATACGCAGTATTTT; CDR3aa: CASSNRDRGTDTQYF
v_gene: TRBV4-1; d_gene: .; j_gene: TRBJ2-3; abundance: .; CDR3nt: TGCGCCAGCAGCCGTCAGGGACAAACCACAGATACGCAGTATTTT; CDR3aa: CASSRQGQTTDTQYF
v_gene: TRBV24-1; d_gene: .; j_gene: TRBJ1-5; abundance: .; CDR3nt: TGTGCCACCAGCAAAAACAGGGACCAGCCCCAGCATTTT; CDR3aa: CATSKNRDQPQHF
v_gene: TRBV7-8; d_gene: .; j_gene: TRBJ2-7; abundance: .; CDR3nt: TGTGCCAGCAGCTTGGAACAGATCTACGAGCAGTACTTC; CDR3aa: CASSLEQIYEQYF
v_gene: TRBV7-7; d_gene: .; j_gene: TRBJ2-2; abundance: .; CDR3nt: TGTGCCAGCAGTTCCGGGACAAATAGGGGCACCGGGGAGCTGTTTTTT; CDR3aa: CASSSGTNRGTGELFF
v_gene: TRBV6-4; d_gene: .; j_gene: TRBJ2-1; abundance: .; CDR3nt: TGTGCCACCGCTCCCCGGGAGTCCAATGAGCAGTTCTTC; CDR3aa: CATAPRESNEQFF
v_gene: TRBV28; d_gene: .; j_gene: TRBJ1-2; abundance: .; CDR3nt: TGTGCCAGCAGTTTAGGACCCAGGGGTGCCTATGGCTACACCTTC; CDR3aa: CASSLGPRGAYGYTF
v_gene: TRBV11-3; d_gene: TRBD1; j_gene: TRBJ1-1; abundance: .; CDR3nt: TGTGCCAGCAGCTTATCCGGGACAGCTAACACTGAAGCTTTCTTT; CDR3aa: CASSLSGTANTEAFF
v_gene: TRBV5-1; d_gene: TRBD1; j_gene: TRBJ2-7; abundance: .; CDR3nt: TGCGCCAGCAGCTTCGACCTGGGGGACAGGGGGCTCTACGAGCAGTACTTC; CDR3aa: CASSFDLGDRGLYEQYF
v_gene: TRBV5-1; d_gene: .; j_gene: TRBJ1-4; abundance: once; CDR3nt: TGCGCCAGCTCCTCCCTCCCGGGAGGGAATGAAAAACTGTTTTTT; CDR3aa: CASSSLPGGNEKLFF
v_gene: TRBV10-3; d_gene: .; j_gene: TRBJ1-6; abundance: .; CDR3nt: TGTGCCATCAGTGAGCTGGGCAGTAGCTCCTATAATTCACCCCTCCACTTT; CDR3aa: CAISELGSSSYNSPLHF
v_gene: TRBV6-1; d_gene: .; j_gene: TRBJ1-1; abundance: .; CDR3nt: TGTGCCAGCAGTGATTGGCAGGCTGAAGCTTTCTTT; CDR3aa: CASSDWQAEAFF
v_gene: TRBV5-5; d_gene: .; j_gene: TRBJ1-1; abundance: .; CDR3nt: TGTGCCAGCAGCTTCGGGATGAACACTGAAGCTTTCTTT; CDR3aa: CASSFGMNTEAFF
v_gene: TRBV28; d_gene: TRBD1; j_gene: TRBJ2-7; abundance: few; CDR3nt: TGTGCCAGCAGTTTCCCCTTGTTGACAGGGAGCTCCTACGAGCAGTACTTC; CDR3aa: CASSFPLLTGSSYEQYF
v_gene: TRBV12-3/TRBV12-4; d_gene: .; j_gene: TRBJ2-5; abundance: .; CDR3nt: TGTGCCAGCAGCCCAGGGAGGGAGACCCAGTACTTC; CDR3aa: CASSPGRETQYF
v_gene: TRBV4-2; d_gene: TRBD2; j_gene: TRBJ2-3; abundance: .; CDR3nt: TGTGCCAGCAGCCAAGATGTGTGGCGGGGGGGACTCGGGGATACGCAGTATTTT; CDR3aa: CASSQDVWRGGLGDTQYF
v_gene: TRBV4-1; d_gene: .; j_gene: TRBJ2-1; abundance: .; CDR3nt: TGCGCCAGCAGCCGCCAGGGGCTTGCTGAGCAGTTCTTC; CDR3aa: CASSRQGLAEQFF
v_gene: TRBV18; d_gene: TRBD2; j_gene: TRBJ2-4; abundance: .; CDR3nt: TGTGCCAGCTCACCAATAGCGGGAACTGGAAACATTCAGTACTTC; CDR3aa: CASSPIAGTGNIQYF
v_gene: TRBV5-1; d_gene: TRBD1; j_gene: TRBJ1-2; abundance: .; CDR3nt: TGCGCCAGCGGGACAGATTTTGGCTACACCTTC; CDR3aa: CASGTDFGYTF
v_gene: TRBV11-2; d_gene: .; j_gene: TRBJ2-5; abundance: once; CDR3nt: TGTGCCAGCAGCCTGGCGGGGGCGAAAGAGACCCAGTACTTC; CDR3aa: CASSLAGAKETQYF
v_gene: TRBV4-1; d_gene: TRBD2; j_gene: TRBJ2-3; abundance: .; CDR3nt: TGCGCCAGCAGCGTCAGGACTAGCGGGGGGGGTCTCGTCGCGACAGATACGCAGTATTTT; CDR3aa: CASSVRTSGGGLVATDTQYF
v_gene: TRBV7-9; d_gene: TRBD1; j_gene: TRBJ1-1; abundance: .; CDR3nt: TGTGCCAGCAGCTTAGAACAGGGGGCGGTAAGGACTGAAGCTTTCTTT; CDR3aa: CASSLEQGAVRTEAFF
v_gene: TRBV7-9; d_gene: .; j_gene: TRBJ2-2; abundance: .; CDR3nt: TGTGCCAGCAGCTTAGATGTCCCGGGGGAGCTGTTTTTT; CDR3aa: CASSLDVPGELFF
v_gene: TRBV10-1; d_gene: .; j_gene: TRBJ1-1; abundance: .; CDR3nt: TGCGCCACCCAAGTAGCGGGACACACTGAAGCTTTCTTT; CDR3aa: CATQVAGHTEAFF
v_gene: TRBV11-2; d_gene: TRBD2; j_gene: TRBJ2-5; abundance: few; CDR3nt: TGTGCCAGCAGCCCTGGACTAGCCGGGCAGACCCAGTACTTC; CDR3aa: CASSPGLAGQTQYF
v_gene: TRBV6-5; d_gene: .; j_gene: TRBJ1-2; abundance: .; CDR3nt: TGTGCCAGCAGTTACGTTACCAACCTATGCTACACCTTC; CDR3aa: CASSYVTNLCYTF
v_gene: TRBV28; d_gene: TRBD1; j_gene: TRBJ1-1; abundance: few; CDR3nt: TGTGCCAGCAGTTTGAGCCGGACAGGAGGGACTGAAGCTTTCTTT; CDR3aa: CASSLSRTGGTEAFF
v_gene: TRBV10-3; d_gene: .; j_gene: TRBJ1-1; abundance: .; CDR3nt: TGTGCCATCAGTGACCCCTCGACAGCCAACACTGAAGCTTTCTTT; CDR3aa: CAISDPSTANTEAFF
v_gene: TRBV7-9; d_gene: .; j_gene: TRBJ1-1; abundance: few; CDR3nt: TGTGCCAGCAGCAATCCTCGGGCTGAAGCTTTCTTT; CDR3aa: CASSNPRAEAFF
v_gene: TRBV2; d_gene: TRBD2; j_gene: TRBJ2-5; abundance: .; CDR3nt: TGTGCCAGCGGCTACCTTGAAGCCGGGACTAGCGGCCAAGAGACCCAGTACTTC; CDR3aa: CASGYLEAGTSGQETQYF